Listed below are T cell receptor beta chains from one sample, sequenced in a study of T-cell memory formation after mild COVID-19. Each CDR3 protein gets one entry after TCRdb re-called the 5' RACE reads with MiXCR. The repertoire includes about 110,000 distinct CDR3 sequences, approximately 22% of them detected once, and around 41% sits in the top ten. The sample comprised PBMCs or a T cell subset sorted from them (not recorded which). All receptors derive from a man younger than 35 who had mild COVID-19 (a few samples of this study predate the infection). Cell type and time point are not known. Both conserved end residues are part of each CDR3. Each record gives: D gene, clone size, V gene, J gene, CDR3 protein, CDR3 DNA. D genes are given only for firm matches. Clone size, where shown, is once, few, many, or a class for clones that have expanded.

NA,NA,TRBV29-1,TRBJ1-1,CSVVEATVIEAFF,TGCAGCGTCGTCGAGGCCACGGTGATTGAAGCTTTCTTT
NA,NA,TRBV15,TRBJ2-6,CATSPQGDGANVLTF,TGTGCCACCAGCCCTCAGGGAGATGGGGCCAACGTCCTGACTTTC
TRBD1,NA,TRBV9,TRBJ1-2,CASSDASNRGPSYGYTF,TGTGCCAGCAGCGACGCCTCAAACAGGGGCCCCAGTTATGGCTACACCTTC
TRBD2,NA,TRBV4-1,TRBJ2-3,CASSQAAGADTQYF,TGCGCCAGCAGCCAAGCAGCGGGGGCAGATACGCAGTATTTT
NA,once,TRBV30,TRBJ1-1,CAWGDLGGTEAFF,TGTGCCTGGGGTGACCTCGGCGGCACTGAAGCTTTCTTT
NA,NA,TRBV7-8,TRBJ2-3,CATGQFSTDTQYF,TGTGCCACCGGACAGTTTAGCACAGATACGCAGTATTTT
NA,NA,TRBV6-5,TRBJ2-5,CASSYSLAFQETQYF,TGTGCCAGCAGTTACTCGCTAGCTTTCCAAGAGACCCAGTACTTC
TRBD2,few,TRBV5-1,TRBJ2-3,CASSGSLAGPRTDTQYF,TGCGCCAGCAGCGGAAGTCTAGCGGGGCCCCGCACAGATACGCAGTATTTT
TRBD2,few,TRBV4-3,TRBJ2-2,CASSQDRGVNTGELFF,TGCGCCAGCAGCCAAGATCGGGGGGTGAACACCGGGGAGCTGTTTTTT
NA,NA,TRBV7-8,TRBJ1-5,CASSGGDSNQPQHF,TGTGCCAGCAGCGGCGGTGATAGCAATCAGCCCCAGCATTTT
NA,few,TRBV6-5,TRBJ2-2,CASSRTDTGELFF,TGTGCCAGCAGTAGGACAGACACCGGGGAGCTGTTTTTT
NA,few,TRBV7-3,TRBJ2-1,CASSAGGPEYEQFF,TGTGCCAGCAGCGCCGGGGGGCCAGAGTATGAGCAGTTCTTC
NA,few,TRBV20-1,TRBJ1-2,CSARERGGHGYTF,TGCAGTGCTAGAGAAAGGGGGGGGCACGGCTACACCTTC
TRBD1,NA,TRBV27,TRBJ1-1,CASLGTDTEAFF,TGTGCCAGCCTCGGGACAGACACTGAAGCTTTCTTT
NA,few,TRBV7-2,TRBJ2-1,CASSSSRGAINEQFF,TGTGCCAGCAGCTCGTCCCGGGGGGCAATCAATGAGCAGTTCTTC
TRBD1,NA,TRBV18,TRBJ2-3,CASSPQPGQGRRTDTQYF,TGTGCCAGCTCACCACAGCCGGGACAGGGTCGGCGCACAGATACGCAGTATTTT